The 24 T cell receptor beta chains below all came from one sample that was sequenced in a study of shared clonotypes between healthy human individuals. This table comes from immunoSEQ multiplex PCR, and its TCRdb copy is limited to in-frame clones, with some not included. The sample holds hundreds of thousands of clones, 95% to 97% seen once. CD45RO-negative, CCR7-selected cells formed the naive CD8 fraction, which excluded terminally differentiated effector memory CD45RA+ cells. Sequencing was done on a sample of naive CD8+ T cells sorted from blood. These receptor sequences come from a woman aged 30 to 39 in good health.

This sequence joins TRBV9 and TRBJ2-7; D is undetermined. The CDR3 totals 14 residues. Looked up from germline, CDR1 is SGDLS and CDR2 is YYNGEE. The V end was cut by 0 bases, the J end by 0 bases, with 7 bases between. CDR3 amino acids: CASSVAPDSYEQYF. CDR3 nucleotide sequence: TGTGCCAGCAGCGTAGCCCCAGACTCCTACGAGCAGTACTTC. Full variable domain (remainder filled in from reference TRBV9 and TRBJ2-7): DSGVTQTPKHLITATGQRVTLRCSPRSGDLSVYWYQQSLDQGLQFLIQYYNGEERAKGNILERFSAQQFPDLHSELNLSSLELGDSALYFCASSVAPDSYEQYFGPGTRLTVT.

V gene TRBV28 combines with J gene TRBJ2-1; perhaps TRBD2 as D (6 bases). The germline gives CDR1 MDHEN, CDR2 SYDVKM. The V and J ends lost 9 bases and 1 base respectively, with 16 bases between them. The CDR3 is 15 amino acids. CDR3 sequence reads: CASSGLGGSYNEQFF. The CDR3 coding sequence is TGTGCCAGTTCGGGACTGGGGGGTTCCTACAATGAGCAGTTCTTC.

The gene calls are TRBV28 and TRBJ1-2; perhaps TRBD1 as D (5 bases). The CDR3 sequence is 13 residues long. The germline V gene encodes CDR1 MDHEN and CDR2 SYDVKM. Trimming removed 2 bases at V and 4 bases at J, with 8 bases between. The DNA of the CDR3 is TGTGCCAGCAGTTTAGGGGCAGGCTATGGCTACACCTTC. This sequence encodes CASSLGAGYGYTF.

The J gene is TRBJ2-7, the V gene TRBV4-1, with TRBD1 matching 8 bases. CDR3 length: 14 amino acids. CDR1 and CDR2 (germline): MGHRA, YSYEKL. Losses at the gene ends were 4 bases for V and 4 bases for J; bases not matched to a gene: 6. The DNA of the CDR3 is TGCGCCAGCAGCCCCGGACAGGGTGGGTACGAGCAGTACTTC. It encodes CASSPGQGGYEQYF.

DNA of the CDR3: TGCGCCAGCAGCCAAGGGTGGCAGGGTTCCTTCGGTAGCGAGCAGTACTTC. Protein sequence: CASSQGWQGSFGSEQYF. The chain couples TRBV4-1 to TRBJ2-7; D possibly corresponds to TRBD1 (5 bases). Trimming took off 1 base at V and 6 bases at J, with 22 bases between the two ends. Germline lookup yields CDR1 MGHRA and CDR2 YSYEKL. The CDR3 has 17 amino acids.

This rearrangement joins TRBV9 to TRBJ2-3; TRBD2 matches at 8 bases. Germline V gene sequence: CDR1 SGDLS, CDR2 YYNGEE. The CDR3 totals 16 residues. With 4 bases clipped from V and 3 bases from J, the junction kept 10 bases outside the gene matches. This CDR3 is CASSITSGGGTDTQYF. The CDR3 bases are TGTGCCAGCAGCATAACTAGCGGAGGGGGAACAGATACGCAGTATTTT.

This sequence joins TRBV28 and TRBJ2-7; 7 nucleotides align to TRBD2. The CDR3 contains 14 residues. Germline trimming cut 5 bases from V and 1 base from J; bases unmatched to any gene: 5. Germline V gene lookup returns CDR1 MDHEN and CDR2 SYDVKM. The CDR3 coding sequence is TGTGCCAGCAGTGGACGGGACTATTCCTACGAGCAGTACTTC. Its translation is CASSGRDYSYEQYF.

This clone was seen just once. The gene calls are TRBV6-1 and TRBJ2-5, with D maybe TRBD2 (6 bases). Trimming took 10 bases from V and 1 from J, leaving 16 bases between them. Germline CDR1 reads MNHNS; CDR2 reads SASEGT. The CDR3 length is 14 residues. CDR3 bases: TGTGCCAACTCCCGGGACTCTTCCCAAGAGACCCAGTACTTC. Its protein is CANSRDSSQETQYF.

In its sample, this clone was seen once. The gene calls are TRBV19 and TRBJ2-3, with D hard to call. V lost 3 bases and J lost 3, with 16 bases in between. The CDR3 contains 16 residues. The germline CDR1 and CDR2 sequences are LNHDA and SQIVND (reference sequence). CDR3 amino acids: CASSIGTTVSTDTQYF. CDR3 nucleotide sequence: TGTGCCAGTAGTATCGGTACGACGGTTTCGACAGATACGCAGTATTTT.

The chain links TRBV19 to TRBJ1-2, with TRBD1 matching 7 bases. Germline-derived CDR1 and CDR2 are LNHDA and SQIVND (reference sequence). V shed 4 bases, J shed 3 bases, and the junction held 2 bases outside the gene matches. CDR3 length: 13 amino acids. CDR3 residues: CASSTGTDYGYTF. The CDR3 DNA reads TGTGCCAGTAGTACCGGGACAGACTATGGCTACACCTTC.

This chain joins TRBV28 and TRBJ2-5; possibly TRBD2 for D (6 bases). CDR1 is MDHEN, CDR2 SYDVKM, per germline. The CDR3 loop spans 12 amino acids. Trimming removed 6 bases at V and 11 bases at J, with 16 bases between. Here the CDR3 reads CASSYREVEQYF. CDR3 DNA sequence: TGTGCCAGCAGCTATAGGGAGGTTGAGCAGTACTTC. The full variable domain, rest sourced from reference TRBV28 and TRBJ2-5, is DVKVTQSSRYLVKRTGEKVFLECVQDMDHENMFWYRQDPGLGLRLIYFSYDVKMKEKGDIPEGYSVSREKKERFSLILESASTNQTSMYLCASSYREVEQYFGPGTRLLVL.

The chain carries TRBV6-6 and TRBJ2-1; 14 nucleotides align to TRBD2. The V and J ends lost 5 bases and 8 bases, in that order; junction bases with no gene match: 8. Germline CDR1 and CDR2: MNHNY and SVGAGI (reference sequence). The CDR3 consists of 16 residues. The CDR3 sequence: CASSAGLAGAGDEQFF. In DNA, the CDR3 is TGTGCCAGCAGTGCGGGACTAGCGGGAGCAGGGGATGAGCAGTTCTTC.

Concerning this clone: Additional DNA sequences in this sample encode the identical CDR3. V usage is TRBV19 and J usage is TRBJ2-2; D call uncertain. The CDR3 loop spans 13 amino acids. Trimming removed 2 bases at V and 5 bases at J, with 6 bases between. Looked up from germline, CDR1 is LNHDA and CDR2 is SQIVND (reference sequence). This chain's CDR3 is CASSIWGTGELFF. The DNA of the CDR3 is TGTGCCAGTAGTATATGGGGAACCGGGGAGCTGTTTTTT.

V usage is TRBV10-3 and J usage is TRBJ2-1; D ambiguous. Trimming removed 4 bases from V and 1 base from J, with 11 bases in between. Per germline, CDR1 ENHRY and CDR2 SYGVKD. This CDR3 comprises 15 residues. Written as DNA, the CDR3 is TGTGCCATCAGTGTTACGGAGCTGTCCTACAATGAGCAGTTCTTC. It yields the protein CAISVTELSYNEQFF.

J is TRBJ2-1 and V is TRBV7-8, with 9 bases identical to TRBD2. V lost 2 bases, J lost 6 bases, and 8 bases stayed unmatched. The CDR3 length is 16 residues. Per germline, CDR1 SGHVS and CDR2 FQNEAQ. The CDR3 DNA sequence: TGTGCCAGCAGCTTAAGCCCGACTAGCGGATCCAATGAGCAGTTCTTC. Protein sequence: CASSLSPTSGSNEQFF.

In DNA form, the CDR3 reads TGTGCCAGTAGGAAGATACTAGCGGAGTCCTACGAGCAGTACTTC. Translated, it gives CASRKILAESYEQYF. J is TRBJ2-7 and V is TRBV19, with TRBD2 matching 8 bases. The CDR3 totals 15 residues. The V gene end was trimmed by 6 bases and the J gene end by 1 base; junction bases not matched to a gene: 8. From germline, CDR1 is LNHDA and CDR2 SQIVND (reference sequence).

The CDR3: CASSLVVSGYNEQFF. For the CDR3, the DNA is TGTGCCAGCAGCTTAGTGGTTAGCGGTTACAATGAGCAGTTCTTC. V and J are TRBV13 and TRBJ2-1; D is possibly TRBD2 (6 bases). V lost 1 base, J lost 4 bases, and 11 bases lay in between. The CDR3 has 15 amino acids. In germline, CDR1 is PRHDT, CDR2 FYEKMQ (reference sequence).

The rearrangement uses TRBV10-2 and TRBJ2-1; D gene unclear. This CDR3 contains 16 residues. The germline V gene encodes CDR1 WSHSY and CDR2 SAAADI. V was cut by 2 bases and J by 4 bases, with 15 bases left in between. This CDR3 is CASSEKDAVFYNEQFF. The CDR3 DNA reads as TGCGCCAGCAGTGAGAAGGACGCAGTCTTTTACAATGAGCAGTTCTTC.

This clone was counted a single time. J is TRBJ1-4 and V is TRBV15; the match to TRBD1 covers 8 bases. CDR3 length: 18 amino acids. Per the germline V gene, CDR1 is LNHNV and CDR2 is YYDKDF (reference sequence). J lost 5 bases, V lost 2 bases, and 13 bases had no gene match. The CDR3 here is CATSRTPYKTGVNEKLFF. The CDR3 DNA follows: TGTGCCACCAGCAGAACGCCGTACAAGACAGGGGTGAATGAAAAACTGTTTTTT. The full variable domain, completed using reference TRBV15 and TRBJ1-4, is DAMVIQNPRYQVTQFGKPVTLSCSQTLNHNVMYWYQQKSSQAPKLLFHYYDKDFNNEADTPDNFQSRRPNTSFCFLDIRSPGLGDTAMYLCATSRTPYKTGVNEKLFFGSGTQLSVL.

This chain links TRBV7-9 with TRBJ2-7; a possible D gene is TRBD1 (6 bases). Germline V gene data show CDR1 as SEHNR and CDR2 as FQNEAQ (reference sequence). Trimming removed 2 bases from V and 2 bases from J, with 13 bases in between. This CDR3 has 15 amino acids. CDR3 loop: CASSLRQGPTYEQYF. The CDR3 nucleotides read TGTGCCAGCAGCTTACGTCAGGGGCCCACCTACGAGCAGTACTTC.

This clone was seen once. The CDR3 DNA follows: TGTGCCAGCAGTGCCGGTGGCGAGAACACTGAAGCTTTCTTT. This sequence encodes CASSAGGENTEAFF. This chain uses TRBV6-5 with TRBJ1-1; the D is unclear. Germline assignment: CDR1 MNHEY and CDR2 SVGAGI. Trimming removed 5 bases from V and 1 base from J, with 11 bases in between. The CDR3 consists of 14 residues.

Concerning this clone: The same CDR3 also results from other DNA sequences found in this sample. The V and J genes are TRBV27 and TRBJ2-7; 12 nucleotides agree with TRBD1. The V segment lost 5 bases and the J segment 4 bases; nucleotides outside the gene matches: 3. The CDR3 runs 14 residues. Germline V gene sequence: CDR1 MNHEY, CDR2 SMNVEV (reference sequence). CDR3 protein: CASSPGQGAYEQYF. The CDR3 DNA sequence: TGTGCCAGCAGTCCGGGACAGGGGGCTTACGAGCAGTACTTC.

This clone was seen just once. The CDR3 is CASSLSRGESYNEQFF. DNA of the CDR3: TGTGCCAGCAGTTTATCTCGGGGGGAGAGCTACAATGAGCAGTTCTTC. The chain employs TRBV27 and TRBJ2-1; the match to TRBD2 covers 7 bases. The CDR3 consists of 16 residues. CDR1 is MNHEY and CDR2 is SMNVEV in the germline V gene (reference sequence). Germline trimming cut 0 bases from V and 3 bases from J; bases unmatched to any gene: 5.

The chain uses TRBV25-1 and TRBJ2-2; D unclear. Germline values: CDR1 MGHDK, CDR2 SYGVNS. The CDR3 loop spans 13 amino acids. The V end lost 2 bases, the J end lost 6 bases, and 7 bases lay between the germline ends. CDR3 protein: CASSEISPGELFF. CDR3 bases: TGTGCCAGCAGTGAAATTAGCCCCGGGGAGCTGTTTTTT.